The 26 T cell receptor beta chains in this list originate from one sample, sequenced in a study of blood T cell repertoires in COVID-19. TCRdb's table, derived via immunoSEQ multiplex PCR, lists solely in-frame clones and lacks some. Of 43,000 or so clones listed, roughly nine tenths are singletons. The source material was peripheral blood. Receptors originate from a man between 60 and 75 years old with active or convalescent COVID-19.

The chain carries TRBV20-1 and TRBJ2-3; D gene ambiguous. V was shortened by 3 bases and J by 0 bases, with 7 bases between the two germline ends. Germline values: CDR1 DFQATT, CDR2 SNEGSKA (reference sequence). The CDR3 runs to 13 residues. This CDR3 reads CSASLGSTDTQYF. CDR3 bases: TGCAGTGCTAGTCTGGGCAGCACAGATACGCAGTATTTT.

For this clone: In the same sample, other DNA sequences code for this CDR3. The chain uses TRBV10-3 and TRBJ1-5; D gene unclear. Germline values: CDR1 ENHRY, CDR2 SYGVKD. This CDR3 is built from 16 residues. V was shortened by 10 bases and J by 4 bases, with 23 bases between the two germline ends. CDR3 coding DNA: TGTGCCACCTCCCCAGGAGGTGGAAACACAAATCAGCCCCAGCATTTT. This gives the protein CATSPGGGNTNQPQHF.

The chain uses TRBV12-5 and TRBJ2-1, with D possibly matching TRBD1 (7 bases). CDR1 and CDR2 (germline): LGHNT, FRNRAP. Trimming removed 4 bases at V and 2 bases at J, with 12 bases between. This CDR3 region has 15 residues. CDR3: CASGSGGGAYNEQFF. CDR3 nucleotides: TGTGCTAGTGGTTCAGGAGGGGGCGCCTACAATGAGCAGTTCTTC. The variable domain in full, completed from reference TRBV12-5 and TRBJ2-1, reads DARVTQTPRHKVTEMGQEVTMRCQPILGHNTVFWYRQTMMQGLELLAYFRNRAPLDDSGMPKDRFSAEMPDATLATLKIQPSEPRDSAVYFCASGSGGGAYNEQFFGPGTRLTVL.

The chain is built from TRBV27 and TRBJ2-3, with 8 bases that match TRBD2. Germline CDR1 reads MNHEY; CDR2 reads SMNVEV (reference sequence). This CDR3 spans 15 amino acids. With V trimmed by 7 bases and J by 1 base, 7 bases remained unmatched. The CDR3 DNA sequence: TGTGCCAGCAAACTCGGGGGGGCGGGCACAGATACGCAGTATTTT. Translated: CASKLGGAGTDTQYF.

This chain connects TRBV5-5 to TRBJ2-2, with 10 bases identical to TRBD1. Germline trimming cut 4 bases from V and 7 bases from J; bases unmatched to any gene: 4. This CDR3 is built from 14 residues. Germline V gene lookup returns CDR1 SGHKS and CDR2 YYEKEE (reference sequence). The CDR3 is CASSPTGGYGELFF. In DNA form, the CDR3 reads TGTGCCAGCAGCCCGACAGGGGGCTACGGGGAGCTGTTTTTT.

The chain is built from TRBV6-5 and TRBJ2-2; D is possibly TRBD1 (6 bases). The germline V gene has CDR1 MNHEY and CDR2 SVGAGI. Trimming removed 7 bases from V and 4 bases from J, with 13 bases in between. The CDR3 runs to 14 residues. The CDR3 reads CASTQGTFTGELFF. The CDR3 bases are TGTGCCAGCACGCAGGGGACATTCACCGGGGAGCTGTTTTTT.

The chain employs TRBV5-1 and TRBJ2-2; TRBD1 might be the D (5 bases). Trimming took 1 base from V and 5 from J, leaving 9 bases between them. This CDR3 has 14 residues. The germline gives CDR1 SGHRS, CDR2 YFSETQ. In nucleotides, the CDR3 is TGCGCCAGCAGCTTGCTTGACAGTACCGGGGAGCTGTTTTTT. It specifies CASSLLDSTGELFF.

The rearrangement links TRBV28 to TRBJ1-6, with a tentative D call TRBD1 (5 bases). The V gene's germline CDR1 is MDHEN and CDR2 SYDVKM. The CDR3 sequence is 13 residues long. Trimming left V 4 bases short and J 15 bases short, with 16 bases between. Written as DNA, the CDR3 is TGTGCCAGCAGTTCTTTTAGTCTAGGGGTCCTCCACTTT. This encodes CASSSFSLGVLHF. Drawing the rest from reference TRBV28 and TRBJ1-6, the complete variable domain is DVKVTQSSRYLVKRTGEKVFLECVQDMDHENMFWYRQDPGLGLRLIYFSYDVKMKEKGDIPEGYSVSREKKERFSLILESASTNQTSMYLCASSSFSLGVLHFGNGTRLTVT.

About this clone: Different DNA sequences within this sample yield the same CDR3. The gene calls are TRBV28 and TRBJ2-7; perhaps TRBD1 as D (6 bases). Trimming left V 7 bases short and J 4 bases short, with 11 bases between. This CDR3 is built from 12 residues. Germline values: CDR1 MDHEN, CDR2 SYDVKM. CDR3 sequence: CASTQGSYEQYF. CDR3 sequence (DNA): TGTGCCAGCACTCAGGGGTCGTACGAGCAGTACTTC.

The CDR3 region has the DNA TGCGCCAGCAGCTTGGGGGGTGGGAGGGTGAGAGGGTTCTTC. It is translated as CASSLGGGRVRGFF. The chain is built from TRBV5-1 and TRBJ2-1, with 7 bases fitting TRBD2. The CDR3 length is 14 residues. V shed 0 bases and J 15 bases; nucleotides not matched to a gene: 12. From germline, CDR1 is SGHRS and CDR2 YFSETQ.

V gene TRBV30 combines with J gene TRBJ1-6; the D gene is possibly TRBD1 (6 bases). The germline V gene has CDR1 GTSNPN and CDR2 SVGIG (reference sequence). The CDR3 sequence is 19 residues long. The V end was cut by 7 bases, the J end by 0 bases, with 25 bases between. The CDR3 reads CALTLPGGRKSSYNSPLHF. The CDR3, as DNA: TGTGCCTTAACCCTACCGGGGGGCAGAAAGAGCTCCTATAATTCACCCCTCCACTTT.

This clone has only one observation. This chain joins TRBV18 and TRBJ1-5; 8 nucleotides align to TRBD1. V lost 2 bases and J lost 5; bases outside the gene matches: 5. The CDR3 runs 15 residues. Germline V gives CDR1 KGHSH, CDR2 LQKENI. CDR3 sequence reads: CASSPTRGQHQPQHF. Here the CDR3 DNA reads TGTGCCAGCTCACCAACCAGGGGGCAGCATCAGCCCCAGCATTTT.

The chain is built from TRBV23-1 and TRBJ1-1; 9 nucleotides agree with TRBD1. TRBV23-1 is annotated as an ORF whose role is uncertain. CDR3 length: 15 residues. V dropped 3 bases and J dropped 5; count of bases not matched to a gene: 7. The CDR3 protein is CASSHSRQGGTEAFF. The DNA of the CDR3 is TGCGCCAGCAGTCATTCAAGACAGGGGGGGACTGAAGCTTTCTTT.

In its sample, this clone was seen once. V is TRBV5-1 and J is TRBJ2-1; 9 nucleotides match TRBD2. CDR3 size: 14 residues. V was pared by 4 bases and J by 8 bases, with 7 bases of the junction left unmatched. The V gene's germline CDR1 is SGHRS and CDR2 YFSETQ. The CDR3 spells CASSTSGQAYEQFF. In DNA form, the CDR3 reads TGCGCCAGCAGCACTAGCGGGCAGGCCTATGAGCAGTTCTTC.

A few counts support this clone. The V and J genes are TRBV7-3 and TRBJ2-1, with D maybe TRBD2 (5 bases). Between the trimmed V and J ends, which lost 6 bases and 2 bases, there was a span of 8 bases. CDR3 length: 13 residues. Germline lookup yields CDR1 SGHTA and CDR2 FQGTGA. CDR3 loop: CASSSGTYNEQFF. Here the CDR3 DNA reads TGTGCCAGCAGTTCCGGGACCTACAATGAGCAGTTCTTC. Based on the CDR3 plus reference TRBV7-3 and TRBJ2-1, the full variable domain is GAGVSQTPSNKVTEKGKYVELRCDPISGHTALYWYRQSLGQGPEFLIYFQGTGAADDSGLPNDRFFAVRPEGSVSTLKIQRTERGDSAVYLCASSSGTYNEQFFGPGTRLTVL.

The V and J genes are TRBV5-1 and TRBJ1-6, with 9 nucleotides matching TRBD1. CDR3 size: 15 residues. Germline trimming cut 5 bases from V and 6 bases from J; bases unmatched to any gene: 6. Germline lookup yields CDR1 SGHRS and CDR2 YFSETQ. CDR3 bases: TGCGCCAGCAGAGGGGACAGGGTTCCTAATTCACCCCTCCACTTT. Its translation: CASRGDRVPNSPLHF.

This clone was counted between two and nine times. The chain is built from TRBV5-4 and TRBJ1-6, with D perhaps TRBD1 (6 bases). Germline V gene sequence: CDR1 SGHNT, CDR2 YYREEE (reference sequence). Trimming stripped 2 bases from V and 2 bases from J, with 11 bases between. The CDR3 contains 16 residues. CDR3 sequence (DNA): TGTGCCAGCAGCTTATCTGGGGGCACCTATAATTCACCCCTCCACTTT. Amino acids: CASSLSGGTYNSPLHF.

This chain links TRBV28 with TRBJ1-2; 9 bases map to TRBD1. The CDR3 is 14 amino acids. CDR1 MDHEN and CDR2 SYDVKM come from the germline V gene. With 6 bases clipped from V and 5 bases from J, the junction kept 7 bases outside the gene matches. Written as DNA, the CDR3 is TGTGCCAGCAGCTCCTTGGGACAGGGATATGGCTACACCTTC. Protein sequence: CASSSLGQGYGYTF.

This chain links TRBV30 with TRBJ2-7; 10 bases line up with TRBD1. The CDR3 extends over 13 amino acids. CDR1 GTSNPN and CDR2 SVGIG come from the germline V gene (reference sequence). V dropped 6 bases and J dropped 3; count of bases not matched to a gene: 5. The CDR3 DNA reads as TGTGCCTGCTCCGGGACAGGGGACTACGAGCAGTACTTC. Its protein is CACSGTGDYEQYF. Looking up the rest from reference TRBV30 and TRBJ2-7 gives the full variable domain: SQTIHQWPATLVQPVGSPLSLECTVEGTSNPNLYWYRQAAGRGLQLLFYSVGIGQISSEVPQNLSASRPQDRQFILSSKKLLLSDSGFYLCACSGTGDYEQYFGPGTRLTVT.

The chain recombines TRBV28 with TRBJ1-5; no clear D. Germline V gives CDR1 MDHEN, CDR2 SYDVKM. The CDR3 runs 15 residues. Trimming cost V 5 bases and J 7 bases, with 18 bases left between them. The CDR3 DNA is TGTGCCAGCAGTCCCGAGGGCCTAATGTCCCAGCCCCAGCATTTT. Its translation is CASSPEGLMSQPQHF. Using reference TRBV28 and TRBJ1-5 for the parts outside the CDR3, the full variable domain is DVKVTQSSRYLVKRTGEKVFLECVQDMDHENMFWYRQDPGLGLRLIYFSYDVKMKEKGDIPEGYSVSREKKERFSLILESASTNQTSMYLCASSPEGLMSQPQHFGDGTRLSIL.

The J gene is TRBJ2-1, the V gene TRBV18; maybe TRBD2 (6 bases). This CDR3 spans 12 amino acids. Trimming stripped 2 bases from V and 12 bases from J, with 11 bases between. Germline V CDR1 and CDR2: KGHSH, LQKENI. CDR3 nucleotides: TGTGCCAGCTCACCATTGGGGGACTGGCAGTTCTTC. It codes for CASSPLGDWQFF.

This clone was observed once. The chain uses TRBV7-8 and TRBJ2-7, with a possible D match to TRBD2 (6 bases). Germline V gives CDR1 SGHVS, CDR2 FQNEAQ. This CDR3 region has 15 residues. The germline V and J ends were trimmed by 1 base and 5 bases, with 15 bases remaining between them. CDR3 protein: CASSLGRGEWNEQYF. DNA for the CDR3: TGTGCCAGCAGCTTAGGGCGGGGTGAGTGGAACGAGCAGTACTTC.

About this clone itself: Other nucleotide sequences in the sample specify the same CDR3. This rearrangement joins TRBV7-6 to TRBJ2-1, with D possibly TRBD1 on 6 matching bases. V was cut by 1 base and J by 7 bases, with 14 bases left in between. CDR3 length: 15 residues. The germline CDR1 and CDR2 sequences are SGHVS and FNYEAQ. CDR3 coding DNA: TGTGCCAGCAGCTTAGGCACCAGGGGTGGAAATGAGCAGTTCTTC. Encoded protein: CASSLGTRGGNEQFF.

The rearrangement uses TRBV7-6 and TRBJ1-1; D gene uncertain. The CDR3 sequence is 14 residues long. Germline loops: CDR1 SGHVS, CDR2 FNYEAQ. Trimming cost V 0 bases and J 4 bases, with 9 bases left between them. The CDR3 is CASSLAGEGTEAFF. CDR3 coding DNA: TGTGCCAGCAGCTTAGCCGGGGAGGGCACTGAAGCTTTCTTT. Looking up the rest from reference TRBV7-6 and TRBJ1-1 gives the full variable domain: GAGVSQSPRYKVTKRGQDVALRCDPISGHVSLYWYRQALGQGPEFLTYFNYEAQQDKSGLPNDRFSAERPEGSISTLTIQRTEQRDSAMYRCASSLAGEGTEAFFGQGTRLTVV.

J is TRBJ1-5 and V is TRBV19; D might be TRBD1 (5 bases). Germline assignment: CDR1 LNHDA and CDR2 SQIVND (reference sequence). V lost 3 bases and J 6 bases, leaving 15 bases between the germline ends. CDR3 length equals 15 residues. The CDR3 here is CASSIPSAQGQPQHF. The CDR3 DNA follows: TGTGCCAGTAGTATCCCCAGTGCCCAGGGTCAGCCCCAGCATTTT.

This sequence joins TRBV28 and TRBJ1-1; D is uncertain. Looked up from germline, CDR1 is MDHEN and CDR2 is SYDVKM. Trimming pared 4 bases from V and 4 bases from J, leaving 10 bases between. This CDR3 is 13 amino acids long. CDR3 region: CASSYPSGTEAFF. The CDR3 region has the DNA TGTGCCAGCAGTTACCCCTCCGGCACTGAAGCTTTCTTT.